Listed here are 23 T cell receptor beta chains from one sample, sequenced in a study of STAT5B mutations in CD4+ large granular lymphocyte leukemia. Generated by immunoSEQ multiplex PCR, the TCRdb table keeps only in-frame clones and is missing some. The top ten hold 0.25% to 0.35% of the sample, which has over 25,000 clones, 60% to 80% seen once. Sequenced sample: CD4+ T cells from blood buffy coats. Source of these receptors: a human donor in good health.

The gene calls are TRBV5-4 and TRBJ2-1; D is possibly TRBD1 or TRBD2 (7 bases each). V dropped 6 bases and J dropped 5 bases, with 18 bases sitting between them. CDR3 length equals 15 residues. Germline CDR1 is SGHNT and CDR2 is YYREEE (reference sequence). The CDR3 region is CASKGGTAKHNEQFF. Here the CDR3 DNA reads TGTGCCAGCAAGGGGGGGACAGCCAAGCACAATGAGCAGTTCTTC.

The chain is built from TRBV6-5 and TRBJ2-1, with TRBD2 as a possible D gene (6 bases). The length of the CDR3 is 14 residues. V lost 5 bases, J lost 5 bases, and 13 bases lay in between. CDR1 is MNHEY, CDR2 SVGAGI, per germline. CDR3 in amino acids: CASSQTGAHNEQFF. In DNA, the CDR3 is TGTGCCAGCAGTCAAACGGGAGCACACAATGAGCAGTTCTTC.

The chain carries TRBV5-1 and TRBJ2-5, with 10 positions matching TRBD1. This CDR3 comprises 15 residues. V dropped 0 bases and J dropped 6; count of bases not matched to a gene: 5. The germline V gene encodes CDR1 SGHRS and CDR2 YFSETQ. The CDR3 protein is CASSLADRGLKTQYF. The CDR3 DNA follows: TGCGCCAGCAGCTTGGCTGACAGGGGGCTAAAGACCCAGTACTTC.

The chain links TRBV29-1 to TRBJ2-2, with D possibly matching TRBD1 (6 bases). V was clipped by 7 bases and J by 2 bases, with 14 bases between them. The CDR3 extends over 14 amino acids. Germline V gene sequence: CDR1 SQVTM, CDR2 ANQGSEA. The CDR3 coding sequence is TGCAGCGCCGAACCGGGACAAAACACCGGGGAGCTGTTTTTT. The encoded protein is CSAEPGQNTGELFF.

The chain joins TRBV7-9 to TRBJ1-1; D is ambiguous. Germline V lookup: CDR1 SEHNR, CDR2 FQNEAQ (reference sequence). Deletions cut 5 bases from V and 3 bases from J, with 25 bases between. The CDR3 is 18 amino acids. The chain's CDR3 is CASSPMRGGYSVYTEAFF. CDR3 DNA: TGTGCCAGCAGCCCTATGCGGGGTGGGTATTCAGTTTACACTGAAGCTTTCTTT.

The CDR3 here is CASRRSGTSGGTYEQYF. CDR3 bases: TGTGCCAGCAGGCGATCCGGTACTAGCGGGGGGACCTACGAGCAGTACTTC. This sequence joins TRBV27 and TRBJ2-7, with TRBD2 matching over 12 bases. Germline CDR1 MNHEY, CDR2 SMNVEV (reference sequence). The CDR3 totals 17 residues. Trimming removed 6 bases from V and 2 bases from J; junction bases left unmatched: 11.

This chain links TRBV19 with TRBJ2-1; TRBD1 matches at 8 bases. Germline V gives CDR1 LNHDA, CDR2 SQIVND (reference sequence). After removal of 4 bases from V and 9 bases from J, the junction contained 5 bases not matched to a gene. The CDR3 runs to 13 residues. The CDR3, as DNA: TGTGCCAGTAGTAGGCAGGGGGCACGTGAGCAGTTCTTC. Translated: CASSRQGAREQFF.

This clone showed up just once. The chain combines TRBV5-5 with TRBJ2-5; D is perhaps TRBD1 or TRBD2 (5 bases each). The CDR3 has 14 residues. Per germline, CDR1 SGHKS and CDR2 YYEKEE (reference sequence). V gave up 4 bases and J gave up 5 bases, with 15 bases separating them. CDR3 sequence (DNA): TGTGCCAGCAGCGTCACCGGGACGAGGGAGACCCAGTACTTC. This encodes CASSVTGTRETQYF.

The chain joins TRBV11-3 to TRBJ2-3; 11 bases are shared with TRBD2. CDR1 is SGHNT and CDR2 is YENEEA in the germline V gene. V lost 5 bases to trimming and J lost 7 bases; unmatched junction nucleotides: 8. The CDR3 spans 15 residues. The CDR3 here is CASSVHSGRANTQYF. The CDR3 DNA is TGTGCCAGCAGCGTACATAGCGGGAGGGCCAATACGCAGTATTTT. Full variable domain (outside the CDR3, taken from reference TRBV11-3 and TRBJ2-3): EAGVVQSPRYKIIEKKQPVAFWCNPISGHNTLYWYLQNLGQGPELLIRYENEEAVDDSQLPKDRFSAERLKGVDSTLKIQPAELGDSAVYLCASSVHSGRANTQYFGPGTRLTVL.

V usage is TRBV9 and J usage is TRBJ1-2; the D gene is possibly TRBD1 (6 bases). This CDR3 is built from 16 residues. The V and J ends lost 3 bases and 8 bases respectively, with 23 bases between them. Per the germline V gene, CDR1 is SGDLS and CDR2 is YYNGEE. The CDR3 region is CASSDPDRFQGGGYTF. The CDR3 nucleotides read TGTGCCAGCAGCGACCCCGACAGGTTTCAAGGGGGAGGCTACACCTTC.

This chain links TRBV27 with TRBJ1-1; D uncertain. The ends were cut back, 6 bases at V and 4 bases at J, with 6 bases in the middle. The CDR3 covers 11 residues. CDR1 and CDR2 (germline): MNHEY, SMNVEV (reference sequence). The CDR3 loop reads CASSSVTEAFF. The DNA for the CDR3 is TGTGCCAGCAGCTCAGTCACTGAAGCTTTCTTT.

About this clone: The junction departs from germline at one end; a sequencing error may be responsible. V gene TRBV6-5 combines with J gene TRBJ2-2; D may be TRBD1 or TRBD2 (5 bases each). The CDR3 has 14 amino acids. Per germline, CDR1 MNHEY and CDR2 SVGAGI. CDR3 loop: CANLRGPLVRGAVF. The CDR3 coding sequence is TGTGCCAACCTCCGGGGACCGCTGGTCCGGGGAGCTGTTTTT.

The DNA for the CDR3 is TGTGCAACCTCCGGACAGGAAAATTCACCCCTCCACTTT. Encoded protein: CATSGQENSPLHF. The rearrangement uses TRBV2 and TRBJ1-6, with 7 bases identical to TRBD1. The germline V gene has CDR1 SNHLY and CDR2 FYNNEI. This CDR3 has 13 residues. Full variable domain (missing parts from reference TRBV2 and TRBJ1-6): EPEVTQTPSHQVTQMGQEVILRCVPISNHLYFYWYRQILGQKVEFLVSFYNNEISEKSEIFDDQFSVERPDGSNFTLKIRSTKLEDSAMYFCATSGQENSPLHFGNGTRLTVT.

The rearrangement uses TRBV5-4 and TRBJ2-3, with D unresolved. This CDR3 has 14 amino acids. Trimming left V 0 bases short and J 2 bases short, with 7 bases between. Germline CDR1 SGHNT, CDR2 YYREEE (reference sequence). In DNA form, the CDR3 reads TGTGCCAGCAGCTTGGTGGTCGCCACAGATACGCAGTATTTT. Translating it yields CASSLVVATDTQYF.

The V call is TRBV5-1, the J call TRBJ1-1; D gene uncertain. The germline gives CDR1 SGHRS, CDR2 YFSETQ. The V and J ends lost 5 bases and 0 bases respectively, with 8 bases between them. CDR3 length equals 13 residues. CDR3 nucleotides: TGCGCCAGCAGAGGGCTGGTGAACACTGAAGCTTTCTTT. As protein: CASRGLVNTEAFF.

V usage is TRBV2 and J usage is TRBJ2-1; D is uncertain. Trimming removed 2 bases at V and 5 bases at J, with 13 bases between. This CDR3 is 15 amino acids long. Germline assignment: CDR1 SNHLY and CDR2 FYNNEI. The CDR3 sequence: CASSESRTDHNEQFF. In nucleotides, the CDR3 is TGTGCCAGCAGTGAATCTAGGACGGATCACAATGAGCAGTTCTTC.

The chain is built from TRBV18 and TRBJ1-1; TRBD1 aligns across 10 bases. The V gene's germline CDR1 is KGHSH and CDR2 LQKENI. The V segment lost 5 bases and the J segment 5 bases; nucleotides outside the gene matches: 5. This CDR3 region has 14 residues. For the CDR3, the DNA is TGTGCCAGCTCATTCGGACAGGGGGGGACTGAAGCTTTCTTT. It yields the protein CASSFGQGGTEAFF.

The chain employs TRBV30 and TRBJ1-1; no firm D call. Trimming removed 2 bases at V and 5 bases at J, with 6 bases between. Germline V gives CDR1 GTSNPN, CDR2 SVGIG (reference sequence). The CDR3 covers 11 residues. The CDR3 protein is CAWSNWTEAFF. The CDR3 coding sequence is TGTGCCTGGAGTAATTGGACTGAAGCTTTCTTT.

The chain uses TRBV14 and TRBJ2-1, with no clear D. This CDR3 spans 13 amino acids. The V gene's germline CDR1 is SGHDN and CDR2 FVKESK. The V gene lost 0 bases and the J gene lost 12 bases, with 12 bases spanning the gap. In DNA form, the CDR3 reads TGTGCCAGCAGCCAAGATCGACGGACCGGGCAGTTCTTC. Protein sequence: CASSQDRRTGQFF.

In DNA form, the CDR3 reads TGTGCCAGCAGTTTAAACAGGGTTTACATTCAGTACTTC. It yields the protein CASSLNRVYIQYF. The V call is TRBV6-5, the J call TRBJ2-4; D is perhaps TRBD1 (6 bases). Per germline, CDR1 MNHEY and CDR2 SVGAGI. The CDR3 totals 13 residues. The V end lost 4 bases, the J end lost 8 bases, and 12 bases lay between the germline ends.

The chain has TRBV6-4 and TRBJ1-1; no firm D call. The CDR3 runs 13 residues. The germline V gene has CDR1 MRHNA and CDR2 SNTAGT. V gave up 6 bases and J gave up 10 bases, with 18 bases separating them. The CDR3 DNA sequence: TGTGCCAGCAGGATGACGACGGAATCTGGAGCTTTCTTT. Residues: CASRMTTESGAFF.

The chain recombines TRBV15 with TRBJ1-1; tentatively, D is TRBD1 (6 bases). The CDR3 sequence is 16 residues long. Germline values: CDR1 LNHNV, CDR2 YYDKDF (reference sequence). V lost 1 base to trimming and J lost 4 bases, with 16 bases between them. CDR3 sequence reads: CATSRVRGGLGTEAFF. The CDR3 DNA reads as TGTGCCACCAGCAGAGTTAGGGGGGGCTTGGGCACTGAAGCTTTCTTT.

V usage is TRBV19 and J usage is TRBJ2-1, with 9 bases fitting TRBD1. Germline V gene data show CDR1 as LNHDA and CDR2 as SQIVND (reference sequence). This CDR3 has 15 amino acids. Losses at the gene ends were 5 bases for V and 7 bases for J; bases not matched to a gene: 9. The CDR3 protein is CASSFRTGDRNEQFF. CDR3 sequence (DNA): TGTGCCAGTAGTTTTCGGACAGGGGATCGGAATGAGCAGTTCTTC.